This TCR beta chain was recorded in a study of blood T cell repertoires in COVID-19. Study-level background: Whether acute or convalescent, the COVID-19 samples came from the United States, Italy and Spain. In each case, the material was cDNA or gDNA derived from T cells, B-cell-depleted T cells, or PBMCs.

Original analysis: Amplification from reference gene primers served as the basis for estimated nucleated cell counts. The assay was immunoSEQ multiplex PCR, and TCRdb's table has in-frame clones only and misses some. V and J calls and clone size come straight from that table; D and trimming were deduced from the DNA. Among about 58,000 clones listed, more than 85% were seen once. With 4 bases clipped from V and 2 bases from J, the junction kept 5 bases outside the gene matches. Germline values: CDR1 SGHRS, CDR2 YFSETQ. This CDR3 contains 17 residues. The sequenced sample was peripheral blood. This TCR came from a woman between 65 and 79 years old with active COVID-19. This chain connects TRBV5-1 to TRBJ2-6, with 11 bases that match TRBD1. DNA of the CDR3: TGCGCCAGCAGCCTCGGACAGGGGGCGACTGGGGCCAACGTCCTGACTTTC. Translated, it gives CASSLGQGATGANVLTF.